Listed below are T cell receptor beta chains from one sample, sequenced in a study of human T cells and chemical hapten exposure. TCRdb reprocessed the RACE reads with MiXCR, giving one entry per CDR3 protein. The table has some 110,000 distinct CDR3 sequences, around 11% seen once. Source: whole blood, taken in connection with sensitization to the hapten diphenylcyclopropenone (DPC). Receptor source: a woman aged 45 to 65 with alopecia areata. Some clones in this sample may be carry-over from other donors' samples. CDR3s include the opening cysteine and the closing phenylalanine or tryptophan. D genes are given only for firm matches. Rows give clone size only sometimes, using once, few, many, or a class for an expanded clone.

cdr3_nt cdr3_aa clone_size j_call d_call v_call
TGTGCCAGCAGCCAGGGGCTAGCGGGACCGACAGATACGCAGTATTTT CASSQGLAGPTDTQYF few TRBJ2-3 TRBD2 TRBV3-1
TGCAGCGTTGCGGCCACTGAAGCTTTCTTT CSVAATEAFF - TRBJ1-1 - TRBV29-1
TGTGCCAGCAGTTATGAAGGAACTGAAGCTTTCTTT CASSYEGTEAFF few TRBJ1-1 - TRBV6-6
TGCGCCAGCAGCCAAGATTGGGCTTCTGGGTACAATGAGCAGTTCTTC CASSQDWASGYNEQFF many TRBJ2-1 - TRBV4-3
TGTGCCAGCAGAACCGGACCGTATGAGGTGGGCACAGATACGCAGTATTTT CASRTGPYEVGTDTQYF few TRBJ2-3 - TRBV6-2/TRBV6-3
TGTGCCAGTTCCCCCGGGACAGGTCGGGACGAGCAGTACTTC CASSPGTGRDEQYF - TRBJ2-7 TRBD1 TRBV3-1
TGTGCCACCCGGGACAGCCTGAGCTCCTATAATTCACCCCTCCACTTT CATRDSLSSYNSPLHF few TRBJ1-6 TRBD1 TRBV15
TGCAGCGTTGAAGGGACAGGGGGTAAATCAGATACGCAGTATTTT CSVEGTGGKSDTQYF many TRBJ2-3 TRBD1 TRBV29-1
TGCAGTGCGGGTGGAGTCGGGGTCCCAGATACGCAGTATTTT CSAGGVGVPDTQYF few TRBJ2-3 - TRBV20-1
TGCGCCAGCAGCCATTCTTTCGGGACTAGCGGGAGGGTGGCAGATACGCAGTATTTT CASSHSFGTSGRVADTQYF - TRBJ2-3 TRBD2 TRBV4-3
TGCGCCAGCAGCCAAGATAGGGGAGGGTTCAATGAAGCTTTCTTT CASSQDRGGFNEAFF many TRBJ1-1 - TRBV4-1
TGCGCCAGCAGGCTGACAGGGGGGAACACTGAAGCTTTCTTT CASRLTGGNTEAFF - TRBJ1-1 TRBD1 TRBV5-1
TGCAGCGTCCCCGGGCAGGGGGCAGGGGAGCAGTACTTC CSVPGQGAGEQYF - TRBJ2-7 TRBD1 TRBV29-1
TGTGCTAGTGGTTTCGGGGAGACCCAGTACTTC CASGFGETQYF - TRBJ2-5 - TRBV12-5
TGTGCCACCAGTGATTTGAAGCGGGGCCTAAACGAGCAGTTCTTC CATSDLKRGLNEQFF few TRBJ2-1 TRBD2 TRBV24-1
TGTGCCAGCAGCTTAGCCCTAGCGGGGGGGCCAAACCAAGAGACCCAGTACTTC CASSLALAGGPNQETQYF - TRBJ2-5 TRBD2 TRBV7-7
TGTGCCTGGAGGACGACAGGCGGAAAACTGTTTTTT CAWRTTGGKLFF - TRBJ1-4 - TRBV30
TGTGCCAGCAGCCTGACTAGCGGGAGGGCAGATACGCAGTATTTT CASSLTSGRADTQYF many TRBJ2-3 TRBD2 TRBV3-1
TGCGCCAGCAGTTACAGGGGGTGGGGATACGAGCAGTACTTC CASSYRGWGYEQYF few TRBJ2-7 TRBD1 TRBV4-1
TGTGCCAGCAGCCAAGACGGCCGCACTGACACTGAAGCTTTCTTT CASSQDGRTDTEAFF few TRBJ1-1 - TRBV14
TGCAGCGTTGTACAGGGTGGGAACACTGAAGCTTTCTTT CSVVQGGNTEAFF - TRBJ1-1 - TRBV29-1
TGTGCCAGCAGTCCTGGTTTTAGGGTTGGAGAGACCCAGTACTTC CASSPGFRVGETQYF few TRBJ2-5 - TRBV12-3/TRBV12-4
TGTGCCAGCAGCTTATTCGGGACCATATATTTT CASSLFGTIYF many TRBJ1-3 - TRBV7-2
TGTGCCAGCAGTTCTAGGTGGGTTAATGAGCAGTTCTTC CASSSRWVNEQFF many TRBJ2-1 - TRBV11-2
TGTGCCAGCAGTTTAGGCAGGGAAGAGACCCAGTACTTC CASSLGREETQYF many TRBJ2-5 - TRBV28
TGTGCCAGCAGTTCCCCAGTTTGGGACAGGGGGTTGGATGGCTACACCTTC CASSSPVWDRGLDGYTF - TRBJ1-2 TRBD1 TRBV28
TGTGCCAGCAGTGAAGGACGACTCTTCTTGCCCCAGCATTTT CASSEGRLFLPQHF - TRBJ1-5 - TRBV2
TGCGCCAGCAGCCAAGTGGGGCAGGATGGCTACACCTTC CASSQVGQDGYTF few TRBJ1-2 - TRBV4-1
TGTGCCAGCTCATTCAGGGGAAGGATCTACGATGAGCAGTTCTTC CASSFRGRIYDEQFF few TRBJ2-1 - TRBV12-3/TRBV12-4